A single sample gave rise to the 3 T cell receptor beta chains below, sequenced in a study of identical twins. In TCRdb, the 5' RACE reads were re-called with MiXCR into one record per CDR3 protein. This table holds 1.5 million to 2 million distinct CDR3 sequences, under 35% found once. Source material: cord blood. The receptors derive from a newborn girl in good health.

The gene calls are TRBV20-1 and TRBJ2-1; D not resolved. The V end lost 1 base, the J end lost 5 bases, and 12 bases lay between the germline ends. CDR1 is DFQATT, CDR2 SNEGSKA, per germline (reference sequence). This CDR3 contains 14 residues. In nucleotides, the CDR3 is TGCAGTGCTAGAGTTGGCGCACAAAACAATGAGCAGTTCTTC. Residues: CSARVGAQNNEQFF.

The sample holds a few counts of this clonotype. The chain links TRBV28 to TRBJ2-5; TRBD2 is a possible D gene (5 bases). The CDR3 length is 14 residues. V gave up 2 bases and J gave up 4 bases, with 11 bases separating them. The V gene's germline CDR1 is MDHEN and CDR2 SYDVKM. The CDR3 sequence is CASSLSGRRETQYF. CDR3 in DNA: TGTGCCAGCAGTTTAAGTGGGAGACGAGAGACCCAGTACTTC.

V and J are TRBV20-1 and TRBJ2-1; D is ambiguous. V was clipped by 7 bases and J by 4 bases, with 11 bases between them. The length of the CDR3 is 12 residues. Germline V gene sequence: CDR1 DFQATT, CDR2 SNEGSKA (reference sequence). CDR3 amino acids: CSGILSYNEQFF. CDR3 nucleotides: TGCAGTGGAATATTGAGTTACAATGAGCAGTTCTTC.